These 32 T cell receptor beta chains were all obtained from the same sample, sequenced in a study of T cells in Graves' hyperthyroidism and ophthalmopathy. From RNA transcripts, TCR beta CDR3 regions were amplified. During a first-round RT-PCR of the TCR CDR3, the HTBI primer set was used. TCRdb analysed the multiplex PCR reads with MiXCR anew, one entry per CDR3 protein. In the table there are nearly 110,000 distinct CDR3 sequences, 16% of which are singletons. The specimen sequenced was blood. These TCRs come from a woman in her forties or fifties with Graves' hyperthyroidism.

This clonotype has a count of ten or more. V gene TRBV3-1 combines with J gene TRBJ2-6; the D is unclear. Germline V gene lookup returns CDR1 LGHDT and CDR2 YNNKEL (reference sequence). Trimming pared 4 bases from V and 0 bases from J, leaving 7 bases between. The CDR3 totals 15 residues. CDR3 residues: CASSPRISGANVLTF. The DNA for the CDR3 is TGTGCCAGCAGCCCGAGAATCTCTGGGGCCAACGTCCTGACTTTC.

This clonotype was counted at least ten times. The chain is built from TRBV12-3 or TRBV12-4 and TRBJ1-1; a weak D match, TRBD1 (5 bases). CDR3 length: 13 amino acids. V lost 7 bases, J lost 2 bases, and 11 bases lay in between. CDR3 in amino acids: CASKLTANTEAFF. The DNA for the CDR3 is TGTGCCAGCAAACTGACAGCTAACACTGAAGCTTTCTTT.

This clonotype appeared many times. V and J are TRBV27 and TRBJ1-1; TRBD1 might be the D (5 bases). In germline, CDR1 is MNHEY, CDR2 SMNVEV (reference sequence). The CDR3 spans 13 residues. V dropped 7 bases and J dropped 0 bases, with 9 bases sitting between them. DNA for the CDR3: TGTGCCAGCAAGACGGACATGAACACTGAAGCTTTCTTT. Its protein is CASKTDMNTEAFF.

At least ten counts were recorded for this clonotype. J is TRBJ2-3 and V is TRBV2; D is uncertain. This CDR3 region has 14 residues. CDR1 SNHLY and CDR2 FYNNEI come from the germline V gene. V shed 0 bases and J shed 6 bases, with 10 bases lying between them. CDR3 coding DNA: TGTGCCAGCAGTGAAGCGAGCATACGGGATACGCAGTATTTT. Residues: CASSEASIRDTQYF.

Only a few counts were recorded for this clonotype. The chain employs TRBV7-9 and TRBJ2-1; the D gene is possibly TRBD2 (7 bases). Trimming stripped 5 bases from V and 3 bases from J, with 14 bases between. Germline assignment: CDR1 SEHNR and CDR2 FQNEAQ (reference sequence). The CDR3 runs to 15 residues. The DNA of the CDR3 is TGTGCCAGCAGCAAGGGGGGAGGGGTCTACAATGAGCAGTTCTTC. Its protein is CASSKGGGVYNEQFF.

This clonotype was seen ten or more times. V usage is TRBV10-3 and J usage is TRBJ2-2; TRBD2 is a possible D gene (6 bases). Germline CDR1 reads ENHRY; CDR2 reads SYGVKD. V lost 5 bases, J lost 5 bases, and 12 bases lay in between. The CDR3 totals 14 residues. CDR3 loop: CAISQLTSTGELFF. CDR3 bases: TGTGCCATCAGTCAATTGACTAGTACCGGGGAGCTGTTTTTT.

This clonotype was seen at least ten times. The chain recombines TRBV28 with TRBJ1-2; 8 bases fit TRBD1. Trimming cost V 7 bases and J 6 bases; bases outside gene matches: 13. Germline V gene lookup returns CDR1 MDHEN and CDR2 SYDVKM. The CDR3 extends over 15 amino acids. The CDR3 protein is CASTAGPQGADGYTF. DNA of the CDR3: TGTGCCAGCACAGCTGGGCCTCAGGGGGCGGATGGCTACACCTTC.

This chain links TRBV3-1 with TRBJ2-1; D uncertain. Trimming pared 1 base from V and 9 bases from J, leaving 7 bases between. CDR1 LGHDT and CDR2 YNNKEL come from the germline V gene (reference sequence). The CDR3 length is 12 residues. The CDR3 nucleotides are TGTGCCAGCAGCCAAGGTCCGGTTGAGCAGTTCTTC. It is translated as CASSQGPVEQFF.

This clonotype turned up a few times. The rearrangement joins TRBV29-1 to TRBJ2-2, with D possibly called TRBD1 or TRBD2 (5 bases each). CDR1 and CDR2 from the germline V gene are SQVTM and ANQGSEA. CDR3 length: 14 residues. Trimming shortened V by 0 bases and J by 8 bases, and 13 bases separated the two germline ends. CDR3 sequence: CSVEDPRGVGELFF. As DNA, the CDR3 is TGCAGCGTTGAAGATCCGAGGGGAGTTGGGGAGCTGTTTTTT.

The V and J genes are TRBV20-1 and TRBJ2-1; 15 bases map to TRBD2. Germline assignment: CDR1 DFQATT and CDR2 SNEGSKA (reference sequence). Losses at the gene ends were 6 bases for V and 2 bases for J; bases not matched to a gene: 14. The CDR3 is 19 residues long. CDR3 amino acids: CSAPGTGTSGRPPYNEQFF. In DNA, the CDR3 is TGCAGTGCCCCCGGGACCGGGACTAGCGGGAGGCCCCCCTACAATGAGCAGTTCTTC.

Only a few counts were recorded for this clonotype. V usage is TRBV6-1 and J usage is TRBJ1-2; D gene ambiguous. CDR1 and CDR2 (germline): MNHNS, SASEGT. CDR3 length equals 14 residues. V was pared by 6 bases and J by 7 bases, with 18 bases between. In DNA, the CDR3 is TGTGCCAGCAGCCCCGGGGTACAGTGGGGTGGCTACACCTTC. This gives the protein CASSPGVQWGGYTF.

This clonotype was seen a handful of times. The rearrangement uses TRBV28 and TRBJ2-1; the match to TRBD2 covers 8 bases. This CDR3 is built from 16 residues. J was trimmed by 1 base and V by 8 bases; bases with no gene match: 10. The germline gives CDR1 MDHEN, CDR2 SYDVKM. In DNA, the CDR3 is TGTGCCAGCGGGGGACTAGGCGGGGGGTCCTACAATGAGCAGTTCTTC. It translates to CASGGLGGGSYNEQFF.

At least ten counts were recorded for this clonotype. CDR3 in DNA: TGTGCCTGGAGTGAATGGGGACAGACGAACACTGAAGCTTTCTTT. The encoded protein is CAWSEWGQTNTEAFF. V gene TRBV30 combines with J gene TRBJ1-1, with 7 positions matching TRBD1. V dropped 1 base and J dropped 1; count of bases not matched to a gene: 6. Germline assignment: CDR1 GTSNPN and CDR2 SVGIG (reference sequence). This CDR3 spans 15 amino acids.

This clonotype has at least ten counts. The V call is TRBV2, the J call TRBJ2-4, with 7 bases that match TRBD1. This CDR3 has 16 residues. The germline CDR1 and CDR2 sequences are SNHLY and FYNNEI. V was pared by 5 bases and J by 3 bases, with 10 bases of the junction left unmatched. CDR3 in DNA: TGTGCCAGCAGTACCAGACAGGGTTGGGGCAAAAACATTCAGTACTTC. It yields the protein CASSTRQGWGKNIQYF.

This clonotype was detected once. The genes are TRBV6-1 and TRBJ1-1; 11 bases agree with TRBD1. The V gene's germline CDR1 is MNHNS and CDR2 SASEGT. The CDR3 is 16 amino acids. With 1 base clipped from V and 5 bases from J, the junction kept 6 bases outside the gene matches. In DNA form, the CDR3 reads TGTGCCAGCAGTGAAGGGTTCGGACAGGGGGCTACTGAAGCTTTCTTT. It codes for CASSEGFGQGATEAFF.

This chain connects TRBV28 to TRBJ2-1; tentatively, D is TRBD1 or TRBD2 (5 bases each). V lost 2 bases and J 2 bases, leaving 7 bases between the germline ends. CDR1 is MDHEN, CDR2 SYDVKM, per germline. CDR3 length: 14 residues. This CDR3 is CASSLPGPYNEQFF. DNA of the CDR3: TGTGCCAGCAGTTTACCGGGACCCTACAATGAGCAGTTCTTC.

In its sample, this clonotype was seen many times. V usage is TRBV25-1 and J usage is TRBJ1-1, with D perhaps TRBD1 (5 bases). V lost 0 bases and J lost 2, with 10 bases in between. This CDR3 is 15 amino acids long. Per germline, CDR1 MGHDK and CDR2 SYGVNS. Written as DNA, the CDR3 is TGTGCCAGCAGTGAATATTCAGGGCTCAACACTGAAGCTTTCTTT. Its protein is CASSEYSGLNTEAFF.

At least ten counts were recorded for this clonotype. DNA of the CDR3: TGTGCCACCAGTGATCGTAGACTAGCGGGAGGGAACAATGAGCAGTTCTTC. It encodes CATSDRRLAGGNNEQFF. The gene calls are TRBV24-1 and TRBJ2-1, with 14 bases aligning to TRBD2. The CDR3 has 17 residues. CDR1 and CDR2 from the germline V gene are KGHDR and SFDVKD. The junction had 5 bases not matched to a gene; V was cut back by 3 bases and J by 5 bases.

V is TRBV28 and J is TRBJ2-1; TRBD2 agrees at 12 bases. V lost 8 bases, J lost 3 bases, and 17 bases stayed unmatched. Germline loops: CDR1 MDHEN, CDR2 SYDVKM. The CDR3 runs to 19 residues. The CDR3: CASASDRPASGRGYNEQFF. In DNA form, the CDR3 reads TGTGCCAGCGCATCGGACAGGCCGGCTAGCGGGAGGGGCTACAATGAGCAGTTCTTC.

This chain connects TRBV7-9 to TRBJ2-1; D unresolved. The ends were cut back, 5 bases at V and 8 bases at J, with 19 bases in the middle. Per germline, CDR1 SEHNR and CDR2 FQNEAQ (reference sequence). CDR3 length: 15 amino acids. CDR3 in amino acids: CASSPPSSWEYEQFF. The CDR3 bases are TGTGCCAGCAGCCCCCCCTCCAGCTGGGAATATGAGCAGTTCTTC.

This clonotype was found a few times. This sequence joins TRBV6-1 and TRBJ1-5, with D unresolved. Germline CDR1 and CDR2: MNHNS and SASEGT. The V and J ends lost 6 bases and 9 bases respectively, with 15 bases between them. CDR3 size: 13 residues. The CDR3 here is CASSPFEERPQHF. CDR3 DNA: TGTGCCAGCAGCCCCTTCGAGGAAAGGCCCCAGCATTTT.

The chain is built from TRBV20-1 and TRBJ1-1; D not resolved. The CDR3 is 11 amino acids. Per the germline V gene, CDR1 is DFQATT and CDR2 is SNEGSKA (reference sequence). Trimming took 6 bases from V and 2 from J, leaving 7 bases between them. Here the CDR3 DNA reads TGCAGTGCCCCGTTAAACACTGAAGCTTTCTTT. Its translation: CSAPLNTEAFF.

In its sample, this clonotype was seen many times. The chain has TRBV3-1 and TRBJ2-4; the match to TRBD2 covers 7 bases. The V gene end was trimmed by 2 bases and the J gene end by 0 bases; junction bases not matched to a gene: 4. CDR1 is LGHDT and CDR2 is YNNKEL in the germline V gene (reference sequence). The CDR3 runs 16 residues. CDR3 amino acids: CASSQWGGEAKNIQYF. The DNA for the CDR3 is TGTGCCAGCAGCCAATGGGGGGGAGAAGCCAAAAACATTCAGTACTTC.

This clonotype was recorded at least ten times. The gene calls are TRBV5-1 and TRBJ2-3, with 14 bases that match TRBD2. V trimming: 4 bases; J trimming: 4 bases; junction bases outside the gene matches: 5. The CDR3 extends over 16 amino acids. Germline loops: CDR1 SGHRS, CDR2 YFSETQ. The DNA for the CDR3 is TGCGCCAGCAGCGCGGGACTAGCGGGAGTTTCAGATACGCAGTATTTT. It yields the protein CASSAGLAGVSDTQYF.

This clonotype appeared a few times. The chain joins TRBV5-1 to TRBJ2-2; 7 bases align to TRBD1. Germline V gives CDR1 SGHRS, CDR2 YFSETQ. V shed 1 base and J 0 bases; nucleotides not matched to a gene: 3. The CDR3 runs 16 residues. The CDR3 nucleotides read TGCGCCAGCAGCTTGTTAGGGACAGCGAACACCGGGGAGCTGTTTTTT. Protein sequence: CASSLLGTANTGELFF. Combining the CDR3 with reference TRBV5-1 and TRBJ2-2 gives the whole variable domain KAGVTQTPRYLIKTRGQQVTLSCSPISGHRSVSWYQQTPGQGLQFLFEYFSETQRNKGNFPGRFSGRQFSNSRSEMNVSTLELGDSALYLCASSLLGTANTGELFFGEGSRLTVL.

This clonotype was picked up many times. The CDR3 DNA reads TGTGCCAGCAGTTACGCGCCCGACAGGGCCTCCACAGATACGCAGTATTTT. Amino acids: CASSYAPDRASTDTQYF. The V gene is TRBV6-2 or TRBV6-3, the J gene TRBJ2-3, with TRBD1 identical over 7 bases. The CDR3 consists of 17 residues. Trimming at V came to 2 bases and at J to 2 bases, leaving 10 bases not matched to a gene. Germline loops: CDR1 MNHEY, CDR2 SVGEGT.

This clonotype was counted at least ten times. V and J are TRBV11-2 and TRBJ1-2, with D maybe TRBD1 (6 bases). This CDR3 is 13 amino acids long. V dropped 1 base and J dropped 8 bases, with 11 bases sitting between them. Looked up from germline, CDR1 is SGHAT and CDR2 is FQNNGV. The DNA of the CDR3 is TGTGCCAGCAGCTTAGCGCACAGGGAGGGCTACACCTTC. The encoded protein is CASSLAHREGYTF.

The V gene is TRBV19, the J gene TRBJ1-5; D is ambiguous. The V end was cut by 3 bases, the J end by 0 bases, with 6 bases between. From germline, CDR1 is LNHDA and CDR2 SQIVND (reference sequence). There are 14 residues in the CDR3. CDR3 protein: CASSIVPSNQPQHF. Written as DNA, the CDR3 is TGTGCCAGTAGTATCGTACCTAGCAATCAGCCCCAGCATTTT.

This clonotype was counted at least ten times. The chain has TRBV9 and TRBJ2-7; 7 bases fit TRBD2. CDR3 size: 14 residues. Germline V gene lookup returns CDR1 SGDLS and CDR2 YYNGEE. Unmatched junction bases numbered 3, after V lost 1 base and J lost 2 bases. In nucleotides, the CDR3 is TGTGCCAGCAGCGTACTAGCGGAACCCTACGAGCAGTACTTC. This gives the protein CASSVLAEPYEQYF.

This clonotype was observed a handful of times. One end of the junction varies from germline; a read error may be responsible. V and J are TRBV7-6 and TRBJ1-2; the D is unclear. The CDR3 totals 17 residues. CDR1 is SGHVS, CDR2 FNYEAQ, per germline. CDR3 sequence reads: CAGSSSTWTGRNYGYTF. The DNA of the CDR3 is TGTGCCGGCAGCTCCTCTACCTGGACGGGCAGAAACTATGGCTACACCTTC. The variable domain in full, with the rest retrieved from reference TRBV7-6 and TRBJ1-2, is GAGVSQSPRYKVTKRGQDVALRCDPISGHVSLYWYRQALGQGPEFLTYFNYEAQQDKSGLPNDRFSAERPEGSISTLTIQRTEQRDSAMYRCAGSSSTWTGRNYGYTFGSGTRLTVV.

This clonotype was recorded many times. CDR3 protein: CASSLAGGEKLFF. The CDR3 region has the DNA TGCGCCAGCAGCCTCGCAGGGGGTGAAAAACTGTTTTTT. The chain links TRBV4-1 to TRBJ1-4; the match to TRBD1 covers 7 bases. The CDR3 has 13 amino acids. Germline loops: CDR1 MGHRA, CDR2 YSYEKL. The junction had 3 bases not matched to a gene; V was cut back by 4 bases and J by 7 bases.

This clonotype was seen ten or more times. The rearrangement joins TRBV20-1 to TRBJ1-1; 9 bases align to TRBD1. With 4 bases clipped from V and 4 bases from J, the junction kept 4 bases outside the gene matches. Germline assignment: CDR1 DFQATT and CDR2 SNEGSKA (reference sequence). This CDR3 has 13 residues. The CDR3 DNA follows: TGCAGTGCTATTACAGGGGGCGTCACTGAAGCTTTCTTT. It encodes CSAITGGVTEAFF.